The present T cell receptor (beta chain) was sequenced within a study of blood T cell repertoires in COVID-19. The data were produced by immunoSEQ multiplex PCR, yet TCRdb's version contains in-frame clones alone and is incomplete. This sample has hundreds of thousands of clones, with around 89% found just once. This CDR3 is built from 12 residues. Trimming took off 5 bases at V and 14 bases at J, with 16 bases between the two ends. The germline V gene has CDR1 MNHEY and CDR2 SVGAGI. The source of this sequence is a woman aged 25 to 39 who had recovered from COVID-19. Sample: peripheral blood. V and J are TRBV6-5 and TRBJ2-1; D might be TRBD1 (6 bases). CDR3 DNA: TGTGCCAGCAGTCGGACCTCAGGGGTGGAGTTCTTC. Translating gives CASSRTSGVEFF.